These 4 T cell receptor beta chains were sequenced from one sample in a study of T cells in Graves' hyperthyroidism and ophthalmopathy. The source material, RNA transcripts, was used to amplify TCR beta CDR3 regions. HTBI primers were employed in a first-round RT-PCR of the TCR CDR3. Each CDR3 protein gets one entry after TCRdb re-called the multiplex PCR reads with MiXCR. Here the sample spans 550,000 to 700,000 distinct CDR3 sequences, roughly 46% being singletons. Material: peripheral blood or thyroid tissue (not recorded which). The source of these receptors is an adult woman with Graves' disease, either hyperthyroidism or ophthalmopathy (not recorded which).

The V gene is TRBV7-8, the J gene TRBJ2-5; 7 bases align to TRBD1. CDR1 and CDR2 from the germline V gene are SGHVS and FQNEAQ. CDR3 length: 16 residues. The V and J ends lost 2 bases and 1 base, in that order; junction bases with no gene match: 7. CDR3 nucleotide sequence: TGTGCCAGCAGCTTAAGAACAGGGGTCTTCCAAGAGACCCAGTACTTC. This codes for CASSLRTGVFQETQYF.

This clonotype was detected many times. V usage is TRBV5-1 and J usage is TRBJ1-1; TRBD1 matches at 7 bases. The junction had 7 bases not matched to a gene; V was cut back by 2 bases and J by 6 bases. The CDR3 is 14 amino acids. Germline V CDR1 and CDR2: SGHRS, YFSETQ. The CDR3 nucleotides are TGCGCCAGCAGCTTAGGGCCGGACAGGCCTGAAGCTTTCTTT. The encoded protein is CASSLGPDRPEAFF. Using reference TRBV5-1 and TRBJ1-1 for the parts outside the CDR3, the full variable domain is KAGVTQTPRYLIKTRGQQVTLSCSPISGHRSVSWYQQTPGQGLQFLFEYFSETQRNKGNFPGRFSGRQFSNSRSEMNVSTLELGDSALYLCASSLGPDRPEAFFGQGTRLTVV.

The chain uses TRBV7-8 and TRBJ1-1; no firm D call. The CDR3 length is 11 residues. CDR1 and CDR2 (germline): SGHVS, FQNEAQ. The germline V and J ends were trimmed by 5 bases and 4 bases, with 5 bases remaining between them. The CDR3 DNA sequence: TGTGCCAGCAGCCAGTTCACTGAAGCTTTCTTT. This encodes CASSQFTEAFF.

This clonotype was seen only a few times. V usage is TRBV19 and J usage is TRBJ2-3; TRBD2 agrees at 10 bases. Germline values: CDR1 LNHDA, CDR2 SQIVND (reference sequence). V was pared by 4 bases and J by 4 bases, with 5 bases of the junction left unmatched. The CDR3 contains 15 residues. The CDR3 bases are TGTGCCAGTAGTAGTACTAGCGGGACGGCAGATACGCAGTATTTT. Protein: CASSSTSGTADTQYF.